A selection of T cell receptor beta chains follows, all from one sample in a study of T cell repertoires in cytomegalovirus infection. TCRdb re-called the reads with MiXCR, one entry per CDR3 protein. The data contain about 120,000 distinct CDR3 sequences, about 9.5% of them singletons. These receptors have no known antigen. The source material was PBMCs, sequenced either directly or after in vitro stimulation (not recorded which). All receptors derive from a human donor in good health (CMV status not recorded). Some clones in this sample may be carry-over from other donors' samples. CDR3s include the opening cysteine and the closing phenylalanine or tryptophan. The D gene is left open where the match is weak. Clone size is not always given. Where it is, it says once, few, many or a class for expanded clones.

d_call: TRBD2; j_call: TRBJ2-7; clone_size: many; v_call: TRBV7-8; cdr3_aa: CASSLAGSGRAPYEQYF; cdr3_nt: TGTGCCAGCAGCTTAGCGGGTAGCGGGAGGGCCCCCTACGAGCAGTACTTC
d_call: NA; j_call: TRBJ1-2; clone_size: many; v_call: TRBV7-9; cdr3_aa: CASSPGEGDGYTF; cdr3_nt: TGTGCCAGCAGCCCCGGCGAGGGGGATGGCTACACCTTC
d_call: TRBD2; j_call: TRBJ2-1; clone_size: NA; v_call: TRBV7-9; cdr3_aa: CASSFAGLAPNNEQFF; cdr3_nt: TGTGCCAGCAGCTTTGCCGGACTAGCGCCAAACAATGAGCAGTTCTTC
d_call: TRBD2; j_call: TRBJ2-7; clone_size: many; v_call: TRBV7-8; cdr3_aa: CASSHTGAGEHYEQYF; cdr3_nt: TGTGCCAGCAGCCACACGGGAGCGGGAGAGCACTACGAGCAGTACTTC
d_call: NA; j_call: TRBJ1-2; clone_size: few; v_call: TRBV28; cdr3_aa: CASCRYNYGYTF; cdr3_nt: TGTGCCAGCTGCAGATACAACTATGGCTACACCTTC
d_call: NA; j_call: TRBJ1-3; clone_size: many; v_call: TRBV6-1; cdr3_aa: CASSERRTGNTIYF; cdr3_nt: TGTGCCAGCAGTGAGAGACGGACGGGGAACACCATATATTTT
d_call: NA; j_call: TRBJ2-3; clone_size: many; v_call: TRBV7-2; cdr3_aa: CASSLGGAASLTDTQYF; cdr3_nt: TGTGCCAGCAGCTTAGGAGGGGCAGCGTCCCTAACAGATACGCAGTATTTT
d_call: TRBD1; j_call: TRBJ2-4; clone_size: NA; v_call: TRBV28; cdr3_aa: CASRGPQGPGKNIQYF; cdr3_nt: TGTGCCAGCAGGGGCCCACAGGGGCCCGGCAAAAACATTCAGTACTTC
d_call: NA; j_call: TRBJ1-2; clone_size: NA; v_call: TRBV6-6; cdr3_aa: CASSYLVLNGYTF; cdr3_nt: TGTGCCAGCAGTTACTTGGTGCTTAATGGCTACACCTTC
d_call: NA; j_call: TRBJ1-1; clone_size: many; v_call: TRBV27; cdr3_aa: CASRIGPEAFF; cdr3_nt: TGTGCCAGCAGAATAGGACCTGAAGCTTTCTTT
d_call: TRBD2; j_call: TRBJ2-1; clone_size: NA; v_call: TRBV7-8; cdr3_aa: CASSSVDSGSGNEQFF; cdr3_nt: TGTGCCAGCAGCTCAGTTGATAGCGGGAGTGGTAATGAGCAGTTCTTC
d_call: TRBD2; j_call: TRBJ2-3; clone_size: many; v_call: TRBV12-5; cdr3_aa: CASVGTSGYTDTQYF; cdr3_nt: TGTGCTAGTGTTGGGACTAGCGGATACACAGATACGCAGTATTTT
d_call: NA; j_call: TRBJ2-1; clone_size: NA; v_call: TRBV7-6; cdr3_aa: CASSLRDHRQFF; cdr3_nt: TGTGCCAGCAGCCTACGGGACCACCGTCAGTTCTTC
d_call: NA; j_call: TRBJ1-1; clone_size: many; v_call: TRBV6-6; cdr3_aa: CASSYSTTGNSYREAFF; cdr3_nt: TGTGCCAGCAGTTACTCGACTACAGGGAATTCGTATCGTGAAGCTTTCTTT
d_call: NA; j_call: TRBJ2-5; clone_size: many; v_call: TRBV7-2; cdr3_aa: CASSLDGRLEETQYF; cdr3_nt: TGTGCCAGCAGCTTGGACGGGCGGTTGGAGGAGACCCAGTACTTC
d_call: NA; j_call: TRBJ2-3; clone_size: many; v_call: TRBV7-8; cdr3_aa: CATATDTQYF; cdr3_nt: TGTGCCACGGCCACAGATACGCAGTATTTT
d_call: NA; j_call: TRBJ2-7; clone_size: many; v_call: TRBV7-2; cdr3_aa: CASSLLAYEQYF; cdr3_nt: TGTGCCAGCAGCTTACTAGCGTACGAGCAGTACTTC